This T cell receptor beta chain was identified during a study of CD8 T cells in ankylosing spondylitis. Findings of the study overall: Past research had described some motif variants in reactive arthritis synovial fluid and blood. What appeared characteristic of ankylosing spondylitis blood was a TCR beta motif of eight or nine highly homologous variants. Significant enrichment of disease-linked clones was reportedly seen in matched ankylosing spondylitis synovial fluid.

CDR3 length equals 11 residues. Germline CDR1 is DFQATT and CDR2 is SNEGSKA (reference sequence). The V and J ends lost 4 bases and 4 bases respectively, with 7 bases between them. This clonotype was recorded many times. Its antigen is currently unknown. Quantitative molecular-barcoded 5'-RACE generated the TCR beta libraries. In TCRdb, the 5' RACE reads were re-called with MiXCR into one record per CDR3 protein. The table has a few hundred thousand distinct CDR3 sequences, more than 15% seen once; the top ten hold 1%. The clonotype originates from a male donor with ankylosing spondylitis. The chain links TRBV20-1 to TRBJ2-5; D uncertain. The sequenced sample consisted of blood, either unsorted or a sorted T cell fraction (not recorded which). The CDR3 DNA is TGCAGTGCTACGAACGGAGAGACCCAGTACTTC. It codes for CSATNGETQYF.